Listed below are T cell receptor beta chains from one sample, sequenced in a study of shared T cell receptors in the human thymus. The protocol was immunoSEQ multiplex PCR, while the TCRdb copy is restricted to in-frame clones and leaves out a portion. The sample consists of over 650,000 clones, around 87% of them appearing once. These records were also assigned to another study, of human thymus T cells.

Sequencing input: thymocytes. Source of these receptors: a boy under two years old with a congenital heart defect. Each CDR3 is given without its conserved first and last residue.

V gene	J gene	CDR3 protein
TRBV12-1	TRBJ1-2	ASSPGQGGYGYT
TRBV4-3	TRBJ2-3	ASSQEGGGASTDTQY
TRBV11-2	TRBJ2-5	ASSVPPSAQETQY
TRBV19	TRBJ2-5	ASSQDRGTQY
TRBV28	TRBJ2-7	ASTGVDSTYEQY
TRBV28	TRBJ2-1	ATSLLAGGHDEQF
TRBV28	TRBJ2-7	ASSSGQGGYEQY
TRBV28	TRBJ2-7	ASSLTGTGIEEQY
TRBV11-3	TRBJ2-1	ASSLGRGNNEQF
TRBV28	TRBJ2-7	ASSPRTSGTRYEQY
TRBV14	TRBJ2-1	ASSHLPGLYNEQF
TRBV5-6	TRBJ1-4	ASSLGGGGFEKLF
TRBV28	TRBJ2-3	ASSPIKTAGTSGRSTDTQY
TRBV15	TRBJ1-5	ATSRARGRGPWTRGGQPQH
TRBV7-2	TRBJ2-1	ASSLYGGGDYNEQF
TRBV28	TRBJ2-5	ASSTGGPGETQY
TRBV7-9	TRBJ1-5	ASSFGQGAWSNQPQH
TRBV9	TRBJ2-1	ASSVSTSDNEQF
TRBV30	TRBJ2-1	AWSPSGQGSYNEQF
TRBV7-2	TRBJ2-7	AGSSYFRLAGARYEQY
TRBV7-9	TRBJ1-3	ASRSDRAGNTIY
TRBV5-1	TRBJ1-2	ASSKGQGDYGYT
TRBV7-9	TRBJ2-1	ASSSRGGEQF
TRBV28	TRBJ1-1	ASSFGDRGLNTEAF
TRBV5-1	TRBJ2-1	ASSLQGRSSYNEQF
TRBV7-2	TRBJ2-7	ASSFIGGRGGVGYEQY
TRBV19	TRBJ1-2	ASSMSLGGYGYT